Below, one T cell receptor beta chain is given with its context. This sample was taken from a study of blood T cell repertoires in COVID-19. At the level of the study: There were acute and convalescent COVID-19 samples, and they came from the United States, Italy and Spain.

As originally analysed: Amplification of reference gene primers was used by the study to estimate nucleated cell counts. Sequencing used immunoSEQ multiplex PCR; TCRdb keeps in-frame clones, though not all of them. Clonal size and the V and J genes are those of that table, whereas D and trimming came from the DNA. The sample gives 200,000 to 250,000 clones, about nine tenths of which show up once; approximately 2% is in the top ten. The CDR3 extends over 18 amino acids. Germline loops: CDR1 LGHNA, CDR2 YSLEER. V was pared by 1 base and J by 3 bases, with 10 bases of the junction left unmatched. Individuals drawn from 24 US areas were about 18 to 89 years old. Participants reported their clinical history, and cohort assignment relied on those reports.

J is TRBJ2-1 and V is TRBV4-3; the match to TRBD2 covers 9 bases. The sample was PBMCs or T cells enriched from blood (not recorded which). The receptor comes from a young woman who had recovered from COVID-19. The CDR3 region is CASSQGALGRGGYNEQFF. CDR3 coding DNA: TGCGCCAGCAGCCAAGGTGCCTTAGGGCGGGGGGGCTACAATGAGCAGTTCTTC.